This TCR beta chain was documented in a study of CD8+ T cells in alopecia areata. RNA extraction and reverse transcription yielded cDNA as sequencing template. The repertoire was sequenced with immunoSEQ multiplex PCR; TCRdb's copy has only in-frame clones and lacks some. The sample includes 95,000 to 120,000 clones, roughly 59% of them seen just once. Looked up from germline, CDR1 is MGHDK and CDR2 is SYGVNS. CDR3 size: 18 residues. Trimming shortened V by 1 base and J by 0 bases, and 19 bases separated the two germline ends. In regard to this clone: What it recognizes is unknown.

Whole-study results and caveats: Among the cells sequenced in scalp samples are also the resident alphabeta T cells of normal skin. Patients shared TCRs less clearly than mice did, possibly for HLA-related reasons.

Both CD4+ and CD8+ T cells were separated by sorting PBMCs. The rearrangement uses TRBV25-1 and TRBJ2-7, with D maybe TRBD1 (6 bases). The specimen sequenced was CD8+ T cells sorted from blood. The receptor's source is a human donor in good health. The CDR3 DNA reads TGTGCCAGCAGTGAATCATTGGGTAAAGACAGGATCTCCTACGAGCAGTACTTC. Translation: CASSESLGKDRISYEQYF.